The T cell receptor beta chain under discussion was sequenced for a study of cytomegalovirus exposure and HLA in healthy donors. The J segment lost 5 bases and the V segment lost 5 bases, leaving 11 bases of the junction unmatched. This CDR3 has 15 amino acids. Germline V gives CDR1 MDHEN, CDR2 SYDVKM. Use of 60 Vbeta and 13 Jbeta primers characterized the PCR. Profiled with immunoSEQ multiplex PCR; TCRdb holds only in-frame clones, not every one. The sample holds some 130,000 clones, about 80% seen once. Source material: PBMCs. This TCR was recovered from a man aged 35 to 55 in good health and CMV-seronegative. This chain connects TRBV28 to TRBJ1-1, with 7 bases matching TRBD1. CDR3 DNA: TGTGCCAGCAGTCCAGGGACAGCCTTGGGGACTGAAGCTTTCTTT. It yields the protein CASSPGTALGTEAFF.